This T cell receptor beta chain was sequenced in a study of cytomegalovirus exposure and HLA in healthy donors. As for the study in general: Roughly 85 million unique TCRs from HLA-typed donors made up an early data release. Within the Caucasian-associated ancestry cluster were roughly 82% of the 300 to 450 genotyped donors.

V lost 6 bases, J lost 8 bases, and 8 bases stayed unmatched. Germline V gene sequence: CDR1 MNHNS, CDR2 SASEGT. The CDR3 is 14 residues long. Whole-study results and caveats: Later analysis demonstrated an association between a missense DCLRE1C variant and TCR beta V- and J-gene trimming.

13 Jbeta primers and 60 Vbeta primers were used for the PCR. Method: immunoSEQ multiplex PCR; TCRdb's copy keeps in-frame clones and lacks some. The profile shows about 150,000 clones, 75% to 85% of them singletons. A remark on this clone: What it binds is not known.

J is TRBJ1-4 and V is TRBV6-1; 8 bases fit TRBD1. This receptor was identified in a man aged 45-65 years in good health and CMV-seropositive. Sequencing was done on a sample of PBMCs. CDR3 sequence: CASRLSTGDEKLFF. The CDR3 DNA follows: TGTGCCAGCAGGTTATCGACAGGGGACGAAAAACTGTTTTTT.